This passage covers 25 T cell receptor beta chains from one sample sequenced in a study of T cells in tumors after PD-1 blockade. Some clones are missing from TCRdb's copy, which holds only in-frame ones; the method was immunoSEQ multiplex PCR. The sample consists of approximately 47,000 clones, 81% of them appearing once. The sequencing here drew on PBMCs, taken before anti-PD-1 treatment. These receptors all come from a human donor with basal cell carcinoma.

In DNA, the CDR3 is TGTGCCACCAGCGGCACGACAACAGGGCTCGGCACAGATACGCAGTATTTT. Translation gives CATSGTTTGLGTDTQYF. V gene TRBV15 combines with J gene TRBJ2-3; possibly TRBD1 for D (6 bases). V was shortened by 5 bases and J by 1 base, with 19 bases between the two germline ends. The germline V gene has CDR1 LNHNV and CDR2 YYDKDF (reference sequence). The CDR3 totals 17 residues.

The V call is TRBV9, the J call TRBJ1-1; no clear D gene. This CDR3 is 15 amino acids long. CDR1 SGDLS and CDR2 YYNGEE come from the germline V gene. V was shortened by 0 bases and J by 0 bases, with 9 bases between the two germline ends. The CDR3 is CASSVEGNLNTEAFF. The CDR3 nucleotides are TGTGCCAGCAGCGTAGAAGGTAATCTGAACACTGAAGCTTTCTTT.

J is TRBJ2-6 and V is TRBV30; D not resolved. The CDR3 covers 16 residues. Germline V gene data show CDR1 as GTSNPN and CDR2 as SVGIG (reference sequence). The V end lost 0 bases, the J end lost 0 bases, and 9 bases lay between the germline ends. CDR3 coding DNA: TGTGCCTGGAGTGTAAGCTCGGTCTCTGGGGCCAACGTCCTGACTTTC. Amino acid sequence: CAWSVSSVSGANVLTF.

This chain connects TRBV10-1 to TRBJ1-2, with D possibly matching TRBD1 (6 bases). CDR3 length equals 19 residues. V was shortened by 0 bases and J by 5 bases, with 25 bases between the two germline ends. Germline-derived CDR1 and CDR2 are WNHNN and SYGVQD (reference sequence). The CDR3, as DNA: TGCGCCAGCAGTGAGTCGACGCGACCCACTTCGGACAGAGCTTATGGCTACACCTTC. This encodes CASSESTRPTSDRAYGYTF.

The CDR3 loop is CASSLGREPYGYTF. Here the CDR3 DNA reads TGTGCCAGCAGCTTGGGCAGAGAGCCCTATGGCTACACCTTC. V is TRBV5-6 and J is TRBJ1-2; no definite D call. In germline, CDR1 is SGHDT, CDR2 YYEEEE. Trimming cost V 0 bases and J 4 bases, with 10 bases left between them. The CDR3 is made up of 14 amino acids. The entire variable domain, with the rest obtained from reference TRBV5-6 and TRBJ1-2, is as follows: DAGVTQSPTHLIKTRGQQVTLRCSPKSGHDTVSWYQQALGQGPQFIFQYYEEEERQRGNFPDRFSGHQFPNYSSELNVNALLLGDSALYLCASSLGREPYGYTFGSGTRLTVV.

The chain employs TRBV6-4 and TRBJ2-1; D unresolved. Germline CDR1 reads MRHNA; CDR2 reads SNTAGT. This CDR3 region has 13 residues. V was pared by 2 bases and J by 8 bases, with 10 bases between. CDR3 DNA: TGTGCCAGCAGTGACGAGATACACGATGAGCAGTTCTTC. The encoded protein is CASSDEIHDEQFF.

This clone came up a few times. The chain couples TRBV27 to TRBJ1-4; D perhaps matches TRBD1 (5 bases). V lost 5 bases and J 2 bases, leaving 18 bases between the germline ends. Germline V gene lookup returns CDR1 MNHEY and CDR2 SMNVEV (reference sequence). The CDR3 is 17 amino acids. The CDR3 spells CASSQLWRRGTNEKLFF. CDR3 DNA: TGTGCCAGCAGTCAATTATGGAGAAGGGGTACTAATGAAAAACTGTTTTTT. The full variable domain, its missing parts supplied by reference TRBV27 and TRBJ1-4, is EAQVTQNPRYLITVTGKKLTVTCSQNMNHEYMSWYRQDPGLGLRQIYYSMNVEVTDKGDVPEGYKVSRKEKRNFPLILESPSPNQTSLYFCASSQLWRRGTNEKLFFGSGTQLSVL.

The rearrangement uses TRBV12-3 or TRBV12-4 and TRBJ1-1, with unresolved D. The CDR3 loop spans 12 amino acids. The ends were cut back, 11 bases at V and 1 base at J, with 11 bases in the middle. The CDR3 DNA is TGTGCCGGAGGACGGCAGAACACTGAAGCTTTCTTT. It translates to CAGGRQNTEAFF.

This chain connects TRBV10-3 to TRBJ1-1; the match to TRBD1 covers 10 bases. Germline assignment: CDR1 ENHRY and CDR2 SYGVKD. V lost 6 bases, J lost 6 bases, and 10 bases stayed unmatched. This CDR3 has 15 residues. The CDR3 sequence: CAISRASGTGAEAFF. The CDR3 nucleotides are TGTGCCATCAGCCGAGCGTCTGGGACAGGGGCTGAAGCTTTCTTT.

The chain couples TRBV5-4 to TRBJ2-1, with 8 bases lining up with TRBD2. Looked up from germline, CDR1 is SGHNT and CDR2 is YYREEE (reference sequence). V dropped 2 bases and J dropped 9; count of bases not matched to a gene: 13. CDR3 length: 16 amino acids. The CDR3 reads CASSLPGTRGKGEQFF. The CDR3 region has the DNA TGTGCCAGCAGCTTACCCGGGACTAGGGGGAAGGGTGAGCAGTTCTTC.

The V gene is TRBV27, the J gene TRBJ1-5; D is unresolved. The CDR3 has 14 residues. The germline V gene encodes CDR1 MNHEY and CDR2 SMNVEV (reference sequence). V lost 3 bases, J lost 4 bases, and 10 bases lay in between. As DNA, the CDR3 is TGTGCCAGCAGTTTGGGCGGCGGGAATCAGCCCCAGCATTTT. The encoded protein is CASSLGGGNQPQHF.

The chain is built from TRBV28 and TRBJ1-1; 7 bases align to TRBD1. Germline V CDR1 and CDR2: MDHEN, SYDVKM. The CDR3 contains 16 residues. V shed 2 bases and J 3 bases; nucleotides not matched to a gene: 9. This chain's CDR3 is CASSLKFRGKDTEAFF. DNA of the CDR3: TGTGCCAGCAGTTTAAAGTTCAGGGGGAAGGACACTGAAGCTTTCTTT.

The sample holds a few counts of this clone. This chain connects TRBV2 to TRBJ1-3; a possible D gene is TRBD1 (5 bases). Germline lookup yields CDR1 SNHLY and CDR2 FYNNEI. CDR3 length equals 15 residues. V shed 2 bases and J shed 8 bases, with 16 bases lying between them. The CDR3 spells CASSEFGTPGDTIYF. CDR3 nucleotide sequence: TGTGCCAGCAGTGAATTCGGGACGCCGGGGGACACCATATATTTT.

V usage is TRBV18 and J usage is TRBJ2-7; D call uncertain. Deletions cut 5 bases from V and 3 bases from J, with 14 bases between. Per germline, CDR1 KGHSH and CDR2 LQKENI. The CDR3 runs 14 residues. CDR3 nucleotides: TGTGCCAGCTCAATAGCCGGGCTCAGCTACGAGCAGTACTTC. Protein sequence: CASSIAGLSYEQYF.

This clone was recorded a few times. The chain employs TRBV7-2 and TRBJ1-2; D ambiguous. V gave up 0 bases and J gave up 8 bases, with 10 bases separating them. Germline loops: CDR1 SGHTA, CDR2 FQGNSA. The CDR3 extends over 13 amino acids. CDR3 sequence: CASSLASQSGYTF. The CDR3 DNA follows: TGTGCCAGCAGCTTAGCGTCACAGTCAGGCTACACCTTC.

V usage is TRBV5-6 and J usage is TRBJ2-7; D is possibly TRBD1 (6 bases). V was trimmed by 0 bases and J by 5 bases, leaving 15 bases between them. Per germline, CDR1 SGHDT and CDR2 YYEEEE. CDR3 length equals 15 residues. CDR3 amino acids: CASSLDWTATHEQYF. CDR3 nucleotides: TGTGCCAGCAGCTTGGATTGGACAGCTACCCACGAGCAGTACTTC.

The V and J genes are TRBV30 and TRBJ1-3, with D possibly being TRBD1 (5 bases). Germline V lookup: CDR1 GTSNPN, CDR2 SVGIG (reference sequence). The CDR3 loop spans 14 amino acids. Trimming pared 5 bases from V and 2 bases from J, leaving 13 bases between. As DNA, the CDR3 is TGTGCCTGGGGTCAGGGAGTGGCTGGAAACACCATATATTTT. This gives the protein CAWGQGVAGNTIYF.

With respect to this clone: A single base separates this from a much larger clone, so it may be a read error. The identical CDR3 is also encoded by other nucleotide sequences in the sample. The chain has TRBV3-1 (or the pseudogene TRBV3-2) and TRBJ1-1, with D unclear. This CDR3 has 12 amino acids. V was trimmed by 1 base and J by 1 base, leaving 1 base between them. Germline loops: CDR1 LGHDT, CDR2 YNNKEL (reference sequence). As DNA, the CDR3 is TGTGCCAGCAGCCAAGGGAACACTGAAGCTTTCTTT. Its translation is CASSQGNTEAFF.

The J gene is TRBJ2-3, the V gene TRBV4-2; 14 bases fit TRBD2. Unmatched junction bases numbered 15, after V lost 0 bases and J lost 1 base. The germline V gene encodes CDR1 LGHNA and CDR2 YNFKEQ. The CDR3 has 22 amino acids. The CDR3 nucleotides are TGTGCCAGCAGCCAAGAGACTCGACCCCGACTAGCGGGGGGGCAGGGCACAGATACGCAGTATTTT. This encodes CASSQETRPRLAGGQGTDTQYF.

The J gene is TRBJ2-5, the V gene TRBV4-1; 7 nucleotides line up with TRBD1. The CDR3 consists of 15 residues. V gave up 0 bases and J gave up 5 bases; unmatched junction bases: 6. The germline CDR1 and CDR2 sequences are MGHRA and YSYEKL. The CDR3: CASSQDGAGGETQYF. The CDR3 DNA is TGCGCCAGCAGCCAAGATGGGGCAGGGGGTGAGACCCAGTACTTC.

This chain links TRBV13 with TRBJ2-1; D is possibly TRBD1 (5 bases). Germline V gives CDR1 PRHDT, CDR2 FYEKMQ (reference sequence). The CDR3 covers 18 residues. With 2 bases removed from V and 1 base from J, the gap between germline ends came to 18 bases. CDR3 protein: CASSLLGRDSISYNEQFF. Written as DNA, the CDR3 is TGTGCCAGCAGCTTACTAGGCAGGGATTCGATATCCTACAATGAGCAGTTCTTC. Combining the CDR3 with reference TRBV13 and TRBJ2-1 gives the whole variable domain AAGVIQSPRHLIKEKRETATLKCYPIPRHDTVYWYQQGPGQDPQFLISFYEKMQSDKGSIPDRFSAQQFSDYHSELNMSSLELGDSALYFCASSLLGRDSISYNEQFFGPGTRLTVL.

The CDR3 sequence is CASSFLWGTDTQYF. DNA of the CDR3: TGCGCCAGCAGCTTCCTTTGGGGCACAGATACGCAGTATTTT. The rearrangement links TRBV5-1 to TRBJ2-3; no reliable D call. V was cut by 2 bases and J by 1 base, with 8 bases left in between. This CDR3 spans 14 amino acids. The germline gives CDR1 SGHRS, CDR2 YFSETQ.

The chain couples TRBV3-1 (or the pseudogene TRBV3-2) to TRBJ1-2; D call uncertain. Deletions cut 0 bases from V and 8 bases from J, with 10 bases between. Germline CDR1 reads LGHDT; CDR2 reads YNNKEL (reference sequence). CDR3 size: 13 residues. CDR3 in DNA: TGTGCCAGCAGCCAAGAACAGCTGAACGGCTACACCTTC. Encoded protein: CASSQEQLNGYTF.

The chain joins TRBV5-6 to TRBJ1-2, with D maybe TRBD1 (5 bases). Trimming pared 4 bases from V and 4 bases from J, leaving 11 bases between. The length of the CDR3 is 13 residues. In germline, CDR1 is SGHDT, CDR2 YYEEEE. The CDR3 nucleotides read TGTGCCAGCAGCCGTCCCGGGACCTATGGCTACACCTTC. Its protein is CASSRPGTYGYTF.

V usage is TRBV18 and J usage is TRBJ1-4; D unclear. Trimming removed 3 bases at V and 8 bases at J, with 13 bases between. The germline V gene encodes CDR1 KGHSH and CDR2 LQKENI. This CDR3 spans 14 amino acids. The CDR3 reads CASSPNRGQEKLFF. CDR3 nucleotides: TGTGCCAGCTCACCGAACAGAGGGCAGGAAAAACTGTTTTTT.